A selection of T cell receptor beta chains follows, all from one sample in a study of identical twins. TCRdb re-analysed the 5' RACE reads in MiXCR, keeping a single row per CDR3 protein. The sample shows around 450,000 distinct CDR3 sequences, 11% to 15% of them seen only once. In addition, the sample was reused for a study of yellow fever vaccine responses in identical twins.

The specimen sequenced was CD4+ T cells sorted from blood. Receptor source: a woman in her late teens or twenties in good health. CDR3s include the opening cysteine and the closing phenylalanine or tryptophan. The D gene is left open where the match is weak. Some rows have no size entry. The others give once, few or many, or a class for an expanded clone.

d_gene	abundance	v_gene	j_gene	CDR3nt	CDR3aa
-	many	TRBV7-2	TRBJ1-1	TGTGCCAGCGGGAAGAACACTGAAGCTTTCTTT	CASGKNTEAFF
-	few	TRBV18	TRBJ2-7	TGTGCCAGCTCACCAGGTCCTTCCGAGCAGTACTTC	CASSPGPSEQYF
-	-	TRBV20-1	TRBJ2-7	TGCAGTGCTAGAGAGGAGACAGTGCACTCCTACGAGCAGTACTTC	CSAREETVHSYEQYF
TRBD2	-	TRBV4-1	TRBJ2-1	TGCGCCAGCAGCCCCCAGGGCGGGGCTAGCGGGAGGGCCAGATACGACAATGAGCAGTTCTTC	CASSPQGGASGRARYDNEQFF
-	few	TRBV4-3	TRBJ2-5	TGCGCCAGCAGCCAAGTAGTGGTCCAAGAGACCCAGTACTTC	CASSQVVVQETQYF
-	few	TRBV7-8	TRBJ1-1	TGTGCCAGCAGCCTTCGACCGAACACTGAAGCTTTCTTT	CASSLRPNTEAFF
TRBD1	few	TRBV29-1	TRBJ1-2	TGCAGCGTGACCCCGGGACAGGGTATAGGCTACACCTTC	CSVTPGQGIGYTF
TRBD1	-	TRBV29-1	TRBJ2-7	TGCAGCGTTAGGACAGGGGCCGTCGGGGAGCAGTACTTC	CSVRTGAVGEQYF
TRBD2	many	TRBV30	TRBJ2-3	TGTGCCTGGGGACTAGCTTCCACAGATACGCAGTATTTT	CAWGLASTDTQYF
TRBD2	-	TRBV28	TRBJ2-5	TGTGCCAGCAGTTTAGGGACTATGCAGACCCAGTACTTC	CASSLGTMQTQYF
TRBD1	-	TRBV5-1	TRBJ2-7	TGCGCCAGCAGCTTGGGGGACAGGGTCGGCTACGAGCAGTACTTC	CASSLGDRVGYEQYF
-	few	TRBV7-9	TRBJ2-4	TGTGCCAGCAGCTTAGGATTTGGGGGGTCAAACATTCAGTACTTC	CASSLGFGGSNIQYF
TRBD1	-	TRBV6-2/TRBV6-3	TRBJ1-2	TGTGCCAGCAGTTACCTCGGGCGGGACAGTGATGGCTACACCTTC	CASSYLGRDSDGYTF
-	-	TRBV7-2	TRBJ2-5	TGTGCCAGCAGCTTAGCGCCGGGAAGGGGGGCCCGGGAGACCCAGTACTTC	CASSLAPGRGARETQYF
TRBD1	few	TRBV5-1	TRBJ2-7	TGCGCCAGCAGCAGAGGACAGGCCCTTATTAACTACGAGCAGTACTTC	CASSRGQALINYEQYF
TRBD2	-	TRBV29-1	TRBJ2-1	TGCAGCGTGAGGGAGGGACCTTACAATGAGCAGTTCTTC	CSVREGPYNEQFF